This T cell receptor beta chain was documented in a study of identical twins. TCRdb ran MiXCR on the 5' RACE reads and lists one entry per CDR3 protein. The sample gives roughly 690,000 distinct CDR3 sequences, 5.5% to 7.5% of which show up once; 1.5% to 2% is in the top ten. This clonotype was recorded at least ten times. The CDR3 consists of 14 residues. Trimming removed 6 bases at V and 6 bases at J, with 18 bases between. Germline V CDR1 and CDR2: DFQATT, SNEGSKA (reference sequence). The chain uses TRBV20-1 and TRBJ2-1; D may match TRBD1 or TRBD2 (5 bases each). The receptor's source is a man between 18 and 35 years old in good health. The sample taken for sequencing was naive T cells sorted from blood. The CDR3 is CSARDGTYLNEQFF. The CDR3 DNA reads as TGCAGTGCCCGAGACGGGACCTACCTCAATGAGCAGTTCTTC.